This T cell receptor (beta chain) stems from a study of cytomegalovirus exposure and HLA in healthy donors. V was trimmed by 1 base and J by 4 bases, leaving 15 bases between them. Looked up from germline, CDR1 is SGHAT and CDR2 is FQNNGV. The CDR3 covers 16 residues. Only in-frame clones appear in the TCRdb table, and some are missing; sequencing was by immunoSEQ multiplex PCR. The table lists roughly 200,000 clones, around 80% of them singletons, with over 0.95% in the top ten. The chain combines TRBV11-2 with TRBJ2-3; a weak D match, TRBD2 (6 bases). The TCR was taken from a woman aged 25 to 39 in good health and CMV-seronegative. What was sequenced was PBMCs. The CDR3 loop reads CASSLALGGVADTQYF. The CDR3 DNA sequence: TGTGCCAGCAGCTTAGCTTTAGGAGGGGTTGCAGATACGCAGTATTTT.